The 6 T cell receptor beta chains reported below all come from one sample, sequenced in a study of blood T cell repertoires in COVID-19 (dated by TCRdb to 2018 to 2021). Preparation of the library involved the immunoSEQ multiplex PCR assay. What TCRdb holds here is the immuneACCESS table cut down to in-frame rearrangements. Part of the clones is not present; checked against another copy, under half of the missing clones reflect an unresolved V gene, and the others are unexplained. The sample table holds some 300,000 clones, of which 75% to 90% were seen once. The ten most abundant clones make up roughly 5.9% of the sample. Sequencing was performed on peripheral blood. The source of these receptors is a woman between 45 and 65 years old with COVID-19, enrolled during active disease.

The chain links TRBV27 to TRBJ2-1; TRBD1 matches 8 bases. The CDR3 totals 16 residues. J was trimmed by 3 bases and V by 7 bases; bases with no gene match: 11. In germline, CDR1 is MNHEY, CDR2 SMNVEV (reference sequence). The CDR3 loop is CASTRAGQGLYNEQFF. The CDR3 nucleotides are TGTGCCAGCACTCGGGCAGGACAGGGACTCTACAATGAGCAGTTCTTC.

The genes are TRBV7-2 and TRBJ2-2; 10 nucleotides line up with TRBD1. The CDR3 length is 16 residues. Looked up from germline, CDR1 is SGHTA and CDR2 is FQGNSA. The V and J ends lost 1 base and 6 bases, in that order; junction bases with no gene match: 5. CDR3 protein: CASSLVGQGRAGELFF. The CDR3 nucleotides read TGTGCCAGCAGCTTAGTGGGACAGGGGAGGGCCGGGGAGCTGTTTTTT.

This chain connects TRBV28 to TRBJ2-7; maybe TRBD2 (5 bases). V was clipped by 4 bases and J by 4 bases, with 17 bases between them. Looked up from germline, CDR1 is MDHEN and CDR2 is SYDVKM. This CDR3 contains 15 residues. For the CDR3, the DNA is TGTGCCAGCAGTTCCTTACGGAGGCCCCAGTACGAGCAGTACTTC. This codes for CASSSLRRPQYEQYF.

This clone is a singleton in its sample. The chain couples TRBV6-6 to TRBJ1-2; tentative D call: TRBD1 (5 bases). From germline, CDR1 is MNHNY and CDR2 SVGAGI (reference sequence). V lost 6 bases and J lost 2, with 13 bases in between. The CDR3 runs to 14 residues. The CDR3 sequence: CASSTPTANYGYTF. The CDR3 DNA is TGTGCCAGCAGCACTCCGACAGCGAACTATGGCTACACCTTC.

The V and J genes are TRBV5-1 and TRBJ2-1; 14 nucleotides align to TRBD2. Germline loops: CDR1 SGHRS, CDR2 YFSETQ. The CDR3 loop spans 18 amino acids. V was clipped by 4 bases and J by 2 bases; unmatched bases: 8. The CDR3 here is CASSQRLAGGPTYNEQFF. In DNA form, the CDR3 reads TGCGCCAGCAGCCAACGACTAGCGGGAGGGCCCACCTACAATGAGCAGTTCTTC.

The CDR3: CASRVPANYGYTF. In DNA form, the CDR3 reads TGTGCCAGCAGGGTCCCAGCTAACTATGGCTACACCTTC. The J gene is TRBJ1-2, the V gene TRBV2; no reliable D call. The V end was cut by 6 bases, the J end by 0 bases, with 8 bases between. CDR1 SNHLY and CDR2 FYNNEI come from the germline V gene. The CDR3 is 13 amino acids.